This T cell receptor beta chain was recovered during a study of T cell changes during pregnancy in multiple sclerosis. The junction had 3 bases not matched to a gene; V was cut back by 1 base and J by 4 bases. Germline CDR1 is SQVTM and CDR2 is ANQGSEA. There are 13 residues in the CDR3. Repertoires were generated with immunoSEQ multiplex PCR, while TCRdb's copy carries only in-frame clones and drops some. This sample has 50,000 to 65,000 clones; 90% occur once, and the top ten carry approximately 6.5%. The receptor was isolated from a female donor in good health, enrolled as a control in a pregnancy study. The material sequenced was peripheral blood, taken in the third trimester of pregnancy. The rearrangement joins TRBV29-1 to TRBJ1-2; 7 nucleotides agree with TRBD1. The CDR3 sequence: CSVEAGQFYGYTF. CDR3 sequence (DNA): TGCAGCGTTGAAGCGGGACAGTTCTATGGCTACACCTTC.